The rows below give T cell receptor beta chains drawn from one sample of a study of blood T cell repertoires in COVID-19. Generated by immunoSEQ multiplex PCR, the TCRdb table keeps only in-frame clones and is missing some. Counted here are just over 300,000 clones, 90% occurring once; the ten biggest clones make up approximately 4%. The specimen was PBMCs or T cells enriched from blood (not recorded which). The source is a woman aged 18-35 years with acute COVID-19. Each CDR3 is given with its conserved first and last residue. Each record gives: V gene, J gene, CDR3 protein.

TRBV6-5	TRBJ2-7	CASSYSGDLLYEQYF
TRBV3-1/TRBV3-2	TRBJ2-2	CASSQRLAATGELFF
TRBV7-9	TRBJ1-3	CASSLGGQGAPGSGNTIYF
TRBV7-9	TRBJ1-4	CATELQGTNEKLFF
TRBV3-1/TRBV3-2	TRBJ1-2	CASSQAPLTGTVTYGYTF
TRBV2	TRBJ2-5	CASRKNRGLAGAETQYF
TRBV27	TRBJ2-1	CASSGPYNEQFF
TRBV18	TRBJ2-1	CASSPRASGDVKASGGPYNEQFF
TRBV9	TRBJ2-2	CASSVGGPAGELFF
TRBV5-1	TRBJ1-4	CASSLRATNEKLFF
TRBV27	TRBJ2-7	CASTSGDEQYF
TRBV5-6	TRBJ2-4	CASSLGGNIQYF
TRBV9	TRBJ2-2	CASSLTDGAGELFF
TRBV5-1	TRBJ2-5	CASSPTSGQETQYF
TRBV9	TRBJ2-7	CASSVEEGTIYEQYF
TRBV2	TRBJ2-5	CASTVGVAGIGETQYF
TRBV5-1	TRBJ1-1	CASSLGSLGAFEAFF
TRBV15	TRBJ2-7	CATGLAGTYEQYF
TRBV2	TRBJ2-3	CASSDLAGATDTQYF
TRBV27	TRBJ1-6	CASSSQGTNSPLHF
TRBV9	TRBJ1-2	CASSPVFYGYTF
TRBV6-2/TRBV6-3	TRBJ1-5	CASSFHREPSAQPQHF
TRBV5-4	TRBJ2-7	CASSLSMSSGRSYEQYF
TRBV5-6	TRBJ1-5	CASSLDGTAYSIF
TRBV28	TRBJ1-1	CASTEHLPSGDTEAFF
TRBV11-3	TRBJ1-3	CASSFRVAYGGNTIYF
TRBV11-2	TRBJ2-7	CASSFATGVALRDEQYF
TRBV7-9	TRBJ2-1	CASSLSGGEEEQFF
TRBV6-5	TRBJ1-5	CASSRTYSNQPQHF
TRBV19	TRBJ2-1	CASGVGYGGLGDEQFF
TRBV7-9	TRBJ1-5	CASSLGAGGDQPQHF
TRBV7-6	TRBJ2-7	CASSGGLQPFYEQYF
TRBV3-1/TRBV3-2	TRBJ1-4	CASSHTGLNEKLFF
TRBV30	TRBJ1-2	CARELNYGYTF
TRBV19	TRBJ2-7	CASSAPGTGLDEQYF
TRBV5-1	TRBJ2-7	CASSLGGPTSSYEQYF
TRBV7-7	TRBJ2-1	CASSLGLFSSYNEQFF